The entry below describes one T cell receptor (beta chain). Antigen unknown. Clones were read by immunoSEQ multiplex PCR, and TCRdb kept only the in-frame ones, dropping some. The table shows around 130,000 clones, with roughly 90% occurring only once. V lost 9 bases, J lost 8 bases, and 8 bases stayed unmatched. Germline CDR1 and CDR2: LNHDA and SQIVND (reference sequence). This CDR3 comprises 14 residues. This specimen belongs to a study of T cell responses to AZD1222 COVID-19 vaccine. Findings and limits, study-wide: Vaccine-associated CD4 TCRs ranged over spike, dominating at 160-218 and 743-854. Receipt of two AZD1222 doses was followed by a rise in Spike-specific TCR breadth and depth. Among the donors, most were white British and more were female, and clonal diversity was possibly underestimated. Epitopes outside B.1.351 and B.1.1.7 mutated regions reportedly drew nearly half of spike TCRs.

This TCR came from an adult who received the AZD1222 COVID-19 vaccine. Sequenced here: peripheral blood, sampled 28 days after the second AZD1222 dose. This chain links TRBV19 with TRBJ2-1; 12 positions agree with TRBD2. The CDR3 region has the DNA TGTGCCAGCCAGACTAGCGGGAGCAATGATGAGCAGTTCTTC. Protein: CASQTSGSNDEQFF.